This T cell receptor (beta chain) came from a study of blood T cell repertoires in COVID-19. Study information: Acute-phase and convalescent COVID-19 samples originated in the United States, Italy and Spain. Sources were T cells, B-cell-depleted T cells, or PBMCs; the material itself was cDNA or gDNA.

Participant age was roughly 18 to 90 years, and participants resided in about two dozen US areas. Here immunoSEQ multiplex PCR was the method, and the copy in TCRdb shows in-frame clones only, minus some. The sample includes around 360,000 clones, 87% of them seen just once. Remarks on this clone: Compared with germline, one end of the junction differs, possibly owing to a read error.

CDR3 size: 14 residues. Germline loops: CDR1 SNHLY, CDR2 FYNNEI. The sequenced material came from PBMCs or T cells enriched from blood (not recorded which). The receptor's source is a woman in her twenties or thirties who had recovered from COVID-19. The J gene is TRBJ1-1, the V gene TRBV2, with D possibly TRBD1 on 6 matching bases. CDR3 protein: CASSRDIGDTEAFF. CDR3 sequence (DNA): TGTGCGAGCAGCCGGGACATCGGGGACACTGAAGCTTTCTTT.